This T cell receptor (beta chain) was obtained from a study of quantifying T cell responses using KT2 cells. Study in general: RNA was reverse transcribed with TCR alpha and beta constant-region primers.

A single-stranded UMI oligo with SP2 sequence was ligated to cDNA 3' ends. An equimolar mix of RC1.1 and RC1.2 primed the beta chain across TRBC1 and TRBC2. TCRdb itself ran the UMI-ligation and nested PCR reads through MiXCR, one entry per CDR3 protein. This sample has roughly 51,000 distinct CDR3 sequences, with roughly an eighth found just once. Known numbers of the T cell clone KT2 were added to PBMC. The CDR3 is 13 residues long. Trimming removed 3 bases at V and 12 bases at J, with 14 bases between. In germline, CDR1 is SNHLY, CDR2 FYNNEI. Findings and caveats of the study: Detection of KT2 sequences held at the lowest tested level, about one cell per 100,000 PBMC.

Points on this clonotype: Its antigen is not known.

The clonotype comes from a human donor. This chain uses TRBV2 with TRBJ1-4; D unclear. Sequencing was performed on PBMCs spiked with cells of the T cell clone KT2. The CDR3 loop is CASSEGSPWELFF. The DNA of the CDR3 is TGTGCCAGCAGTGAGGGCAGCCCGTGGGAACTGTTTTTT.